Listed here are 31 T cell receptor beta chains from one sample, sequenced in a study of shared clonotypes between healthy human individuals. Generated by immunoSEQ multiplex PCR, the TCRdb table keeps only in-frame clones and is missing some. This repertoire shows roughly 1 million clones, about 76% found once; its top ten account for approximately 1.5%. Sequencing input: memory CD4+ T cells sorted from blood. Sample subset: CD45RA-negative fraction. The source is a man in his late teens or twenties in good health.

This chain joins TRBV30 and TRBJ2-1; D is ambiguous. The germline V gene has CDR1 GTSNPN and CDR2 SVGIG (reference sequence). Deletions cut 4 bases from V and 7 bases from J, with 8 bases between. The CDR3 is 11 amino acids. CDR3: CAWMERNEQFF. For the CDR3, the DNA is TGTGCCTGGATGGAACGGAATGAGCAGTTCTTC.

This chain connects TRBV10-2 to TRBJ2-7, with D possibly TRBD1 on 6 matching bases. The V gene's germline CDR1 is WSHSY and CDR2 SAAADI. This CDR3 is built from 14 residues. The V gene lost 1 base and the J gene lost 4 bases, with 11 bases spanning the gap. CDR3 amino acids: CASSEWGRGYEQYF. CDR3 coding DNA: TGCGCCAGCAGTGAGTGGGGCAGGGGTTACGAGCAGTACTTC.

The CDR3 nucleotides read TGTGCCAGTAGTATAGAACCGGCTAGCGGGACTCAGGGGCAGTACTTC. This encodes CASSIEPASGTQGQYF. The chain employs TRBV19 and TRBJ2-7, with 9 bases lining up with TRBD2. The CDR3 is 16 residues long. Germline-derived CDR1 and CDR2 are LNHDA and SQIVND (reference sequence). V shed 0 bases and J 9 bases; nucleotides not matched to a gene: 12.

A note on this clone: The sample holds other DNA sequences that translate to the same CDR3. The V and J genes are TRBV28 and TRBJ1-2; D remains unclear. The CDR3 length is 12 residues. Germline V lookup: CDR1 MDHEN, CDR2 SYDVKM. Trimming left V 1 base short and J 8 bases short, with 8 bases between. The CDR3 sequence: CASSLSGGGYTF. The CDR3 bases are TGTGCCAGCAGTTTATCAGGTGGAGGCTACACCTTC.

The rearrangement joins TRBV15 to TRBJ2-5, with 7 bases aligning to TRBD1. The germline V gene encodes CDR1 LNHNV and CDR2 YYDKDF (reference sequence). The V and J ends lost 6 bases and 2 bases, in that order; junction bases with no gene match: 3. This CDR3 is built from 13 residues. The CDR3 region has the DNA TGTGCCACCAGAAAGGGACAGCAAGAGACCCAGTACTTC. Its translation: CATRKGQQETQYF.

The V call is TRBV28, the J call TRBJ1-5; tentatively, D is TRBD1 (6 bases). In germline, CDR1 is MDHEN, CDR2 SYDVKM. V gave up 4 bases and J gave up 0 bases, with 13 bases separating them. The length of the CDR3 is 16 residues. For the CDR3, the DNA is TGTGCCAGCAGTTACGGACAGAAATATAGCAATCAGCCCCAGCATTTT. This gives the protein CASSYGQKYSNQPQHF. The entire variable domain, with the rest obtained from reference TRBV28 and TRBJ1-5, is as follows: DVKVTQSSRYLVKRTGEKVFLECVQDMDHENMFWYRQDPGLGLRLIYFSYDVKMKEKGDIPEGYSVSREKKERFSLILESASTNQTSMYLCASSYGQKYSNQPQHFGDGTRLSIL.

This clone was seen a few times. This chain connects TRBV5-1 to TRBJ2-5, with D uncertain. The V and J ends lost 4 bases and 1 base respectively, with 5 bases between them. There are 12 residues in the CDR3. Per germline, CDR1 SGHRS and CDR2 YFSETQ. CDR3 sequence: CASSATQETQYF. DNA for the CDR3: TGCGCCAGCAGCGCGACCCAAGAGACCCAGTACTTC.

The chain employs TRBV30 and TRBJ1-4; D is unresolved. V gave up 1 base and J gave up 8 bases, with 8 bases separating them. Germline V CDR1 and CDR2: GTSNPN, SVGIG (reference sequence). The CDR3 runs 12 residues. The CDR3 reads CAWSAGYEKLFF. The CDR3 nucleotides are TGTGCCTGGAGTGCAGGATACGAAAAACTGTTTTTT.

This chain connects TRBV30 to TRBJ2-7; TRBD2 agrees at 10 bases. V lost 3 bases, J lost 2 bases, and 7 bases stayed unmatched. This CDR3 contains 15 residues. In germline, CDR1 is GTSNPN, CDR2 SVGIG (reference sequence). The CDR3 loop is CAWSSASGSPYEQYF. Here the CDR3 DNA reads TGTGCCTGGAGCTCTGCTAGCGGGAGCCCCTACGAGCAGTACTTC.

Details on this clone: At one end the junction does not follow the germline gene, possibly because of a read error. The chain is built from TRBV7-7 and TRBJ2-5; D possibly corresponds to TRBD1 (6 bases). Germline assignment: CDR1 SSHAT and CDR2 FNYEAQ (reference sequence). There are 13 residues in the CDR3. CDR3 in amino acids: CASSIQDRETQYF. Written as DNA, the CDR3 is TGTGCTAGCAGCATACAGGACAGAGAGACCCAGTACTTC.

V is TRBV29-1 and J is TRBJ1-1; D is undetermined. V dropped 2 bases and J dropped 0 bases, with 10 bases sitting between them. The germline CDR1 and CDR2 sequences are SQVTM and ANQGSEA. This CDR3 has 14 amino acids. CDR3 sequence reads: CSVESPAVNTEAFF. In DNA, the CDR3 is TGCAGCGTTGAATCGCCGGCTGTGAACACTGAAGCTTTCTTT.

The V call is TRBV10-3, the J call TRBJ2-3, with 7 bases that match TRBD2. The J segment lost 0 bases and the V segment lost 4 bases, leaving 4 bases of the junction unmatched. The CDR3 consists of 15 residues. From germline, CDR1 is ENHRY and CDR2 SYGVKD. CDR3 coding DNA: TGTGCCATCAGTGGGGCGACTAGCAGCACAGATACGCAGTATTTT. Translation gives CAISGATSSTDTQYF.

The chain has TRBV10-2 and TRBJ1-5, with D maybe TRBD1 (5 bases). V was clipped by 9 bases and J by 3 bases, with 15 bases between them. CDR3 length equals 14 residues. Germline-derived CDR1 and CDR2 are WSHSY and SAAADI. This chain's CDR3 is CARRGEWNNQPQHF. CDR3 DNA: TGCGCCAGGCGAGGGGAATGGAACAATCAGCCCCAGCATTTT.

CDR3 bases: TGTGCCAGCAGCTTACAGGCATCAAGCAATCAGCCCCAGCATTTT. Its protein product is CASSLQASSNQPQHF. The V gene is TRBV7-2, the J gene TRBJ1-5; D is unresolved. The CDR3 sequence is 15 residues long. Germline CDR1 SGHTA, CDR2 FQGNSA. V shed 2 bases and J shed 1 base, with 9 bases lying between them. Together with reference TRBV7-2 and TRBJ1-5, the CDR3 gives the full variable domain: GAGVSQSPSNKVTEKGKDVELRCDPISGHTALYWYRQSLGQGLEFLIYFQGNSAPDKSGLPSDRFSAERTGGSVSTLTIQRTQQEDSAVYLCASSLQASSNQPQHFGDGTRLSIL.

The rearrangement uses TRBV27 and TRBJ2-2; D gene ambiguous. CDR3 size: 15 residues. Deletions cut 8 bases from V and 0 bases from J, with 13 bases between. From germline, CDR1 is MNHEY and CDR2 SMNVEV (reference sequence). The CDR3 DNA reads as TGTGCCAGCCGCCATGAGAGAACGAACACCGGGGAGCTGTTTTTT. Its translation: CASRHERTNTGELFF.

This chain connects TRBV4-1 to TRBJ2-3; D is unclear. With 0 bases removed from V and 2 bases from J, the gap between germline ends came to 9 bases. This CDR3 has 15 amino acids. CDR1 is MGHRA, CDR2 YSYEKL, per germline. CDR3 residues: CASSQEYSSTDTQYF. The DNA for the CDR3 is TGCGCCAGCAGCCAAGAATACTCCTCCACAGATACGCAGTATTTT.

This clone appeared a few times. V is TRBV5-1 and J is TRBJ2-4; TRBD2 is a possible D gene (6 bases). Trimming removed 5 bases from V and 0 bases from J, with 18 bases in between. This CDR3 comprises 17 residues. Germline V gene lookup returns CDR1 SGHRS and CDR2 YFSETQ. The DNA for the CDR3 is TGCGCCAGCAGTTTAGGGGACTTCGGGGGAGCCAAAAACATTCAGTACTTC. This gives the protein CASSLGDFGGAKNIQYF.

The chain employs TRBV6-6 and TRBJ2-4, with 12 nucleotides matching TRBD2. The CDR3 is 16 residues long. Trimming cost V 8 bases and J 3 bases; bases outside gene matches: 8. CDR1 is MNHNY, CDR2 SVGAGI, per germline (reference sequence). CDR3 region: CASLGLAGFDKNIQYF. The CDR3, as DNA: TGTGCCAGCCTTGGACTAGCGGGATTCGACAAAAACATTCAGTACTTC.

V usage is TRBV7-9 and J usage is TRBJ2-2; 8 positions match TRBD1. The ends lost 6 bases at V and 4 bases at J; junction bases unmatched: 7. This CDR3 contains 15 residues. Germline CDR1 is SEHNR and CDR2 is FQNEAQ (reference sequence). This CDR3 is CASRAWTGPTGELFF. The CDR3 coding sequence is TGTGCCAGCAGAGCCTGGACAGGGCCCACCGGGGAGCTGTTTTTT.

The sample holds a few counts of this clone. This chain links TRBV29-1 with TRBJ2-7; 11 bases agree with TRBD1. Germline values: CDR1 SQVTM, CDR2 ANQGSEA. V lost 6 bases to trimming and J lost 3 bases; unmatched junction nucleotides: 7. This CDR3 has 14 amino acids. The CDR3 sequence: CSVGQGAEVYEQYF. The CDR3 DNA sequence: TGCAGCGTAGGACAGGGGGCAGAAGTCTACGAGCAGTACTTC.

This clone was detected a few times. The chain couples TRBV7-8 to TRBJ1-2; D perhaps matches TRBD1 (6 bases). This CDR3 spans 15 amino acids. V shed 1 base and J shed 3 bases, with 12 bases lying between them. The germline V gene has CDR1 SGHVS and CDR2 FQNEAQ. The CDR3 nucleotides are TGTGCCAGCAGCTTAGGGACAGCCTCCTACTATGGCTACACCTTC. It yields the protein CASSLGTASYYGYTF. The full variable domain, completed using reference TRBV7-8 and TRBJ1-2, is GAGVSQSPRYKVAKRGQDVALRCDPISGHVSLFWYQQALGQGPEFLTYFQNEAQLDKSGLPSDRFFAERPEGSVSTLKIQRTQQEDSAVYLCASSLGTASYYGYTFGSGTRLTVV.

The chain has TRBV11-2 and TRBJ2-3; 8 bases agree with TRBD1. Germline CDR1 reads SGHAT; CDR2 reads FQNNGV. The V and J ends lost 6 bases and 6 bases, in that order; junction bases with no gene match: 14. This CDR3 region has 16 residues. CDR3 nucleotide sequence: TGTGCCAGCAGTATAGTCGCAGGGGGCATATCGGATACGCAGTATTTT. Amino acid sequence: CASSIVAGGISDTQYF.

The chain combines TRBV30 with TRBJ2-5; perhaps TRBD2 as D (7 bases). The end of the DNA fits TRBJ2-7 better, so the J call may be wrong. The CDR3 is 11 residues long. Per the germline V gene, CDR1 is GTSNPN and CDR2 is SVGIG (reference sequence). The CDR3 loop reads CVAQGRGEQYF. The CDR3 bases are TGTGTAGCGCAGGGGAGGGGCGAGCAGTACTTC.

V and J are TRBV10-3 and TRBJ1-1; no reliable D call. CDR3 length equals 13 residues. Trimming took 10 bases from V and 4 from J, leaving 16 bases between them. Germline V gene lookup returns CDR1 ENHRY and CDR2 SYGVKD. CDR3 bases: TGTGCCACCACCCCCGCGGGCAGCACTGAAGCTTTCTTT. It is translated as CATTPAGSTEAFF.

The genes are TRBV7-2 and TRBJ1-6, with 7 nucleotides matching TRBD1. The V and J ends lost 2 bases and 7 bases, in that order; junction bases with no gene match: 8. The CDR3 contains 16 residues. CDR1 and CDR2 from the germline V gene are SGHTA and FQGNSA. CDR3 region: CASSLRAGGYNSPLHF. The DNA of the CDR3 is TGTGCCAGCAGCTTAAGGGCAGGGGGGTACAATTCACCCCTCCACTTT.

The count of this clone is one. The J gene is TRBJ1-6, the V gene TRBV30; D possibly corresponds to TRBD1 (5 bases). CDR3 length equals 17 residues. V was trimmed by 2 bases and J by 0 bases, leaving 14 bases between them. Germline V gene lookup returns CDR1 GTSNPN and CDR2 SVGIG (reference sequence). In DNA, the CDR3 is TGTGCCTGGAGTCGGGGGACGGCCAGCTCCTATAATTCACCCCTCCACTTT. This gives the protein CAWSRGTASSYNSPLHF.

This clone was recorded a few times. The J gene is TRBJ1-1, the V gene TRBV7-9, with unresolved D. Trimming left V 3 bases short and J 2 bases short, with 4 bases between. Germline-derived CDR1 and CDR2 are SEHNR and FQNEAQ (reference sequence). The CDR3 covers 12 residues. CDR3 region: CASSFINTEAFF. In nucleotides, the CDR3 is TGTGCCAGCAGCTTCATAAACACTGAAGCTTTCTTT.

The chain has TRBV7-2 and TRBJ2-3; D is perhaps TRBD2 (5 bases). Per the germline V gene, CDR1 is SGHTA and CDR2 is FQGNSA. Trimming removed 4 bases at V and 2 bases at J, with 16 bases between. This CDR3 is 16 amino acids long. The CDR3 is CASSSRGSADTDTQYF. CDR3 nucleotide sequence: TGTGCCAGCAGCTCCCGAGGTAGCGCGGACACAGATACGCAGTATTTT. The full variable domain, its missing parts supplied by reference TRBV7-2 and TRBJ2-3, is GAGVSQSPSNKVTEKGKDVELRCDPISGHTALYWYRQSLGQGLEFLIYFQGNSAPDKSGLPSDRFSAERTGGSVSTLTIQRTQQEDSAVYLCASSSRGSADTDTQYFGPGTRLTVL.

The chain combines TRBV27 with TRBJ2-3; D call uncertain. Trimming removed 5 bases at V and 1 base at J, with 7 bases between. CDR1 MNHEY and CDR2 SMNVEV come from the germline V gene (reference sequence). The length of the CDR3 is 13 residues. The CDR3 protein is CASSPGRTDTQYF. The DNA of the CDR3 is TGTGCCAGCAGTCCCGGGCGCACAGATACGCAGTATTTT.

The sample holds a few counts of this clone. The rearrangement joins TRBV9 to TRBJ1-6, with a possible D match to TRBD1 (6 bases). The germline CDR1 and CDR2 sequences are SGDLS and YYNGEE. CDR3 length: 15 residues. The V end was cut by 4 bases, the J end by 9 bases, with 17 bases between. CDR3 bases: TGTGCCAGCAGCCCGATGACAGGTCCTAGTTCACCCCTCCACTTT. Protein product: CASSPMTGPSSPLHF.

The chain has TRBV15 and TRBJ1-2; 8 bases are a match to TRBD1. The CDR3 consists of 15 residues. Looked up from germline, CDR1 is LNHNV and CDR2 is YYDKDF (reference sequence). Trimming at V came to 6 bases and at J to 3 bases, leaving 9 bases not matched to a gene. The CDR3 DNA reads as TGTGCCACCAGAGAGTCCGGACAGGGCGACTATGGCTACACCTTC. This encodes CATRESGQGDYGYTF.